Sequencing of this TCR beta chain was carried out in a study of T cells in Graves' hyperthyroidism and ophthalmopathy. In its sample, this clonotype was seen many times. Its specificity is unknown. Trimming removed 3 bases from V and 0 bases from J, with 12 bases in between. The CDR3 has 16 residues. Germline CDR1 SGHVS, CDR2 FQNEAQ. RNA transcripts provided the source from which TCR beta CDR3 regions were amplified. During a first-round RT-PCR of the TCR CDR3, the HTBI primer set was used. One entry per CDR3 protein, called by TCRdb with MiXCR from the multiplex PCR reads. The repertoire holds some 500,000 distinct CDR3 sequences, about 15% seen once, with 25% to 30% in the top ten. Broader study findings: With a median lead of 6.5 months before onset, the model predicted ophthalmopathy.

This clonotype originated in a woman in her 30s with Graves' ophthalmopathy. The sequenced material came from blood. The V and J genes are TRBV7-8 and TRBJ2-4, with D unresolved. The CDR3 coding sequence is TGTGCCAGCAGCTTCGTAGGGTCTCTAGCCAAAAACATTCAGTACTTC. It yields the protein CASSFVGSLAKNIQYF.